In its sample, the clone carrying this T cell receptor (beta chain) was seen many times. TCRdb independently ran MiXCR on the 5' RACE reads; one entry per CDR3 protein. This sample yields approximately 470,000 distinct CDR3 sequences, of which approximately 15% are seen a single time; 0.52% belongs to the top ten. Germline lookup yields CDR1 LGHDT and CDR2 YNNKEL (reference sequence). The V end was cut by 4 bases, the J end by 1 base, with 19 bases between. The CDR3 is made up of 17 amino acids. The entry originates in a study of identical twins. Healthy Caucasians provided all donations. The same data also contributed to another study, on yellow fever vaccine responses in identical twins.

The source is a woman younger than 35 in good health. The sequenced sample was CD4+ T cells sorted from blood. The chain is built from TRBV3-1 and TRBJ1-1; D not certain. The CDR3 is CASSPRMGLGGNTEAFF. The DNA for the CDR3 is TGTGCCAGCAGCCCCCGGATGGGGTTGGGCGGGAACACTGAAGCTTTCTTT. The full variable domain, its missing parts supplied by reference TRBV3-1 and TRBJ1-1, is DTAVSQTPKYLVTQMGNDKSIKCEQNLGHDTMYWYKQDSKKFLKIMFSYNNKELIINETVPNRFSPKSPDKAHLNLHINSLELGDSAVYFCASSPRMGLGGNTEAFFGQGTRLTVV.